This T cell receptor (beta chain) was documented in a study of T cell responses to AZD1222 COVID-19 vaccine (dated by TCRdb to the early 2020s). As for the study more broadly: AZD1222 recipients whose second dose came at about 4 weeks and those whose second dose came at about 12 weeks were combined into one group, since spike-specific TCR depth and breadth did not differ between the two schedules. Enrollment into the trials was organized by age into subgroups of 18-55, 56-69 and 70-plus years, and those subgroups contained roughly 150, 30 and 60 TCR-sequenced participants, respectively. TCR sequencing was performed for roughly 240 trial participants, of whom about 200 were given two doses of AZD1222 and around 25 were given two doses of MenACWY control vaccine. Study-wide findings and limitations: Conclusions about previously exposed vaccinees are limited, since just six AZD1222 recipients were seropositive for SARS-CoV-2 at baseline. Participants were mostly white British and included more females than males, and it was suggested by the authors that clonal diversity may have been underestimated. After two AZD1222 doses, spike-specific TCR breadth and depth were significantly higher than at day 0 and than in MenACWY recipients. Reportedly, close to half of the unique spike-specific TCRs recognized epitopes lying outside the regions that are mutated in the B.1.351 and B.1.1.7 variants. The 56-69-year group was small, and its depth increase did not reach significance, likely because of low power. The vaccine-associated CD4 TCRs covered the entire spike protein, and the dominant responses fell in regions 160-218 and 743-854. Because no samples from the day 14 peak response were available, repertoires could be characterized only after the peak T cell response.

Including the terminal cysteine and phenylalanine, the CDR3 comprises 13 residues. Of all the DNA, just the CDR3 is kept, 39 bases in frame from base 1. The germline V gene supplies CDR1 SGHAT and CDR2 FQNNGV. For this chain, trimming is 3 bases at the V end and 11 bases at the J end, and the number of junction bases without a gene match is 8. The time point label of this sample denotes: baseline before first vaccination. The vaccinee samples were drawn from two UK trials, COV001 and COV002, one of which was a single-blind randomized controlled phase 2/3 trial testing AZD1222 (ChAdOx1 nCoV-19) in healthy adults. Trial participant PBMC samples were collected at day 0 and day 28 after the second dose for TCRbeta chain sequencing. Worth noting for this clone: It has no known antigen specificity. The record has no base qualities; no much larger clone is one base away.

The CDR3 regions of human TCRbeta chains were analyzed by immunosequencing. The original pipeline was this. TCRs in the repertoires were matched against a reference library of SARS-CoV-2-specific TCRs that had been generated with the MIRA antigen-specificity platform. Breadth was defined as the fraction of unique TCRs that were SARS-CoV-2-associated. Depth was defined as the fraction of total T cells that were SARS-CoV-2-associated. Using the MIRA data, each spike-specific TCR was mapped to the spike region that the TCR reacts to and placed in a CD4 or CD8 class. Log10-transformed breadth and depth values were compared by one-way ANOVA with Sidak's multiple comparisons tests. The table was pulled from immuneACCESS by TCRdb, which kept in-frame rearrangements only. Such tables lose some clones; where checked, under half of the loss comes from unresolved V genes, and the rest has no known cause. The V and J calls and clone size are taken from that table; D and trimming were inferred from the DNA. Within this sample are about 150,000 clones, with approximately 89% of them counted one time only. Approximately 2.3% of the sample comes from the top ten.

The chain uses TRBV11-2 and TRBJ2-7; TRBD2 lines up with 9 middle nucleotides. The clonotype was recovered from an adult in good health. The sequencing here drew on peripheral blood, taken on day 0 of AZD1222 vaccination. The CDR3 protein sequence reads: CASSFAIAGVEYF. The nucleotide sequence reads as follows: TGTGCCAGCAGCTTCGCGATAGCGGGAGTAGAGTACTTC.